These 3 T cell receptor beta chains originate from one sample sequenced in a study of PD-1 blockade in classical Hodgkin lymphoma. With no exception, relapse followed autologous stem cell transplantation in all patients, and brentuximab vedotin exposure varied. Data came from immunoSEQ multiplex PCR; TCRdb stores just in-frame clones and leaves some out. The data contain under 75,000 clones, roughly 91% of them singletons. This specimen was peripheral blood mononuclear cells (PBMCs), taken before the second cycle of nivolumab. Every receptor here comes from a human donor with classical Hodgkin lymphoma.

The rearrangement uses TRBV10-3 and TRBJ2-7; 7 nucleotides match TRBD1. Per the germline V gene, CDR1 is ENHRY and CDR2 is SYGVKD. Trimming took 6 bases from V and 0 from J; bases not matched to a gene: 2. The CDR3 loop spans 13 amino acids. CDR3 sequence: CAISTGDSYEQYF. The CDR3 DNA reads TGTGCCATCAGCACAGGGGACTCCTACGAGCAGTACTTC.

This rearrangement joins TRBV5-1 to TRBJ2-7; a weak D match, TRBD1 (5 bases). Trimming shortened V by 2 bases and J by 2 bases, and 11 bases separated the two germline ends. Germline V gene data show CDR1 as SGHRS and CDR2 as YFSETQ. The CDR3 covers 14 residues. CDR3 protein: CASSLQESPYEQYF. The DNA of the CDR3 is TGCGCCAGCAGCTTACAGGAGAGCCCCTACGAGCAGTACTTC. Combining the CDR3 with reference TRBV5-1 and TRBJ2-7 gives the whole variable domain KAGVTQTPRYLIKTRGQQVTLSCSPISGHRSVSWYQQTPGQGLQFLFEYFSETQRNKGNFPGRFSGRQFSNSRSEMNVSTLELGDSALYLCASSLQESPYEQYFGPGTRLTVT.

The CDR3 nucleotides are TGCGCCAGCGCGACAACCCTCAGCACAGATACGCAGTATTTT. Translated, it gives CASATTLSTDTQYF. The chain couples TRBV5-1 to TRBJ2-3; D call uncertain. Trimming pared 7 bases from V and 0 bases from J, leaving 12 bases between. Germline V gives CDR1 SGHRS, CDR2 YFSETQ. The CDR3 runs 14 residues.